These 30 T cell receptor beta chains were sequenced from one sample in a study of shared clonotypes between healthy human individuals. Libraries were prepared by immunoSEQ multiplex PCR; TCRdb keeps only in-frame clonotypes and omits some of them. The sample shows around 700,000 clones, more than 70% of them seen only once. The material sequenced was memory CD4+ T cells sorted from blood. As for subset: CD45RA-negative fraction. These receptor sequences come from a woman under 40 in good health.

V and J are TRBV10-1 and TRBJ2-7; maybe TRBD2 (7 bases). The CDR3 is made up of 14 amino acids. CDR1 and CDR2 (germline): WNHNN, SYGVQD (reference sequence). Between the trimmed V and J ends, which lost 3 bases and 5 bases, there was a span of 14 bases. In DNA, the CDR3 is TGCGCCAGCAGTGATTTGTCGGGGGGCCACGAGCAGTACTTC. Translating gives CASSDLSGGHEQYF.

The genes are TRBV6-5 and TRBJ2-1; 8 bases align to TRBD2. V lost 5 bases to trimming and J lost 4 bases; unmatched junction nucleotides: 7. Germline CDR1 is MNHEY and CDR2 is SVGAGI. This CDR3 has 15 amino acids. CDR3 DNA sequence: TGTGCCAGCAGTCCCCGGCGGGGGGTTTACAATGAGCAGTTCTTC. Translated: CASSPRRGVYNEQFF.

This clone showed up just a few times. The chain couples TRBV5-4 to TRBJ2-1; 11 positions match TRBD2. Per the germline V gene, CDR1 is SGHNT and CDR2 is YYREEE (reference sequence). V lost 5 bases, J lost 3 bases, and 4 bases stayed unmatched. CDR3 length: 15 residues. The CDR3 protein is CASRPGLADYNEQFF. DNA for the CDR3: TGTGCCAGCAGGCCGGGACTAGCGGACTACAATGAGCAGTTCTTC.

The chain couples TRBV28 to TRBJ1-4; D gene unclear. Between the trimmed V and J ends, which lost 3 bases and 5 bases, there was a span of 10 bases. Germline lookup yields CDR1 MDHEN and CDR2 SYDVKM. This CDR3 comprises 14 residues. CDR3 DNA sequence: TGTGCCAGCAGTTTTTGGGGAGGAAATGAAAAACTGTTTTTT. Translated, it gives CASSFWGGNEKLFF.

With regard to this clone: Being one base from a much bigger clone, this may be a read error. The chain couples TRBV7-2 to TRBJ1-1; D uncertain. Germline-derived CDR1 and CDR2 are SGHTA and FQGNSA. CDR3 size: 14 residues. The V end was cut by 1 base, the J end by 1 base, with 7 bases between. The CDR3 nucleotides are TGTGCCAGCAGCTTAGGCCCGAAGAACACTGAAGCTTTCTTT. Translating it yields CASSLGPKNTEAFF.

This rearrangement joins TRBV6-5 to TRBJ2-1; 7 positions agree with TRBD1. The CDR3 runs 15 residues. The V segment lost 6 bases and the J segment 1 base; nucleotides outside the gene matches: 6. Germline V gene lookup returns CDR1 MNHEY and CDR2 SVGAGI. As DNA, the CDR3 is TGTGCCAGCAGGGCGCCGGGACAGTCCTACAATGAGCAGTTCTTC. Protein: CASRAPGQSYNEQFF.

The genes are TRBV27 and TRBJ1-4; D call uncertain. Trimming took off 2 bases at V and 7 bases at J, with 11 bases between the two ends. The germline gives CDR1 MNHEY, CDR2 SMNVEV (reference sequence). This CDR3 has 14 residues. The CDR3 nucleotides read TGTGCCAGCAGTTTAAGCCGCTCGGCTGAAAAACTGTTTTTT. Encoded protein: CASSLSRSAEKLFF. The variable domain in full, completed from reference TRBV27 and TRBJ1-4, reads EAQVTQNPRYLITVTGKKLTVTCSQNMNHEYMSWYRQDPGLGLRQIYYSMNVEVTDKGDVPEGYKVSRKEKRNFPLILESPSPNQTSLYFCASSLSRSAEKLFFGSGTQLSVL.

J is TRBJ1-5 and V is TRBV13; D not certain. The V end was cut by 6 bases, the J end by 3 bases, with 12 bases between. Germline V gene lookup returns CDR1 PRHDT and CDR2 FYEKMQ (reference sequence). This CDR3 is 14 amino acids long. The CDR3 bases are TGTGCCAGCAGTATCGGACGGATCAATCAGCCCCAGCATTTT. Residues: CASSIGRINQPQHF.

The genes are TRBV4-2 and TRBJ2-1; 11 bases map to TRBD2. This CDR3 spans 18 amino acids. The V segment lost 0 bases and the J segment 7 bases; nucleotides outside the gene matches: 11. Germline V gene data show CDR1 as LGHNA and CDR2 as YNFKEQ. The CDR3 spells CASSQDRRAASGRNEQFF. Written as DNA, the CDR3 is TGTGCCAGCAGCCAAGATCGGCGAGCGGCTAGCGGGAGGAATGAGCAGTTCTTC.

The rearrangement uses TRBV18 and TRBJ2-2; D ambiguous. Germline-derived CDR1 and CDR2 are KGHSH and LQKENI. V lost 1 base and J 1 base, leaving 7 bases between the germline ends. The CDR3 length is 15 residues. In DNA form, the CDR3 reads TGTGCCAGCTCACCACAGGGAAGGAACACCGGGGAGCTGTTTTTT. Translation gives CASSPQGRNTGELFF.

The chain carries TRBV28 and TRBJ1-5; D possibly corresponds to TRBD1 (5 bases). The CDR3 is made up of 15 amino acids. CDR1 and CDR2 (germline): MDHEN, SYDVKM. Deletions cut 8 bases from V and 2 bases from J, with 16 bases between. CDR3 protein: CASRSQGRGNQPQHF. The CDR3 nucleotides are TGTGCCAGCCGCAGTCAGGGTCGAGGCAATCAGCCCCAGCATTTT.

The CDR3 bases are TGTGCCAGCAGTTACGGGCGGGAGGAAAACATTCAGTACTTC. Protein: CASSYGREENIQYF. The rearrangement uses TRBV6-5 and TRBJ2-4; 8 nucleotides agree with TRBD2. V shed 2 bases and J 5 bases; nucleotides not matched to a gene: 2. Looked up from germline, CDR1 is MNHEY and CDR2 is SVGAGI. The CDR3 runs 14 residues.

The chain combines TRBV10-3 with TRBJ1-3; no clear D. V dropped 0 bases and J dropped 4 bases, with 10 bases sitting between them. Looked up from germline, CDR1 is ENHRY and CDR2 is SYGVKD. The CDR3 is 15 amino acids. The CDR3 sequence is CAISESAERGNTIYF. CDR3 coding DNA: TGTGCCATCAGTGAGTCGGCGGAAAGGGGAAACACCATATATTTT.

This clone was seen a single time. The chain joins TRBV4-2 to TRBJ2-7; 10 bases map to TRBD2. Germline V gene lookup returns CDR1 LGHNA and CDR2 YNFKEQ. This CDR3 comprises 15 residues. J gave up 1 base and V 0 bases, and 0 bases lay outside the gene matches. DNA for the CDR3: TGTGCCAGCAGCCAAGAACTAGCGGGGTCCTACGAGCAGTACTTC. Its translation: CASSQELAGSYEQYF.

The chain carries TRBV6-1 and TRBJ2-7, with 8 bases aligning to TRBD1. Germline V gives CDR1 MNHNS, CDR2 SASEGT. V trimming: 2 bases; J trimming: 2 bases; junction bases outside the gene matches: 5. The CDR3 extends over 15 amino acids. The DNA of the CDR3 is TGTGCCAGCAGTGAAATGGACAGGGCCGCCTACGAGCAGTACTTC. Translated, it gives CASSEMDRAAYEQYF.

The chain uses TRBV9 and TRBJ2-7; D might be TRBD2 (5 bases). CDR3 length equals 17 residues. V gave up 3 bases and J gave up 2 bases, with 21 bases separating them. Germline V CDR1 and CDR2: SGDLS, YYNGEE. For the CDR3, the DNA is TGTGCCAGCAGCGCCCACGACGGCAGCGGACTTGCCTACGAGCAGTACTTC. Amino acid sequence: CASSAHDGSGLAYEQYF.

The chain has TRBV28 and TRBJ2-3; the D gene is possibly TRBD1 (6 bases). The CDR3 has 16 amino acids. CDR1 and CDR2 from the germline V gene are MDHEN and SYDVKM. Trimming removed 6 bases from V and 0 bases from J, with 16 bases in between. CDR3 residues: CASRGNRATSTDTQYF. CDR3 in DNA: TGTGCCAGCAGGGGAAACAGGGCTACGAGCACAGATACGCAGTATTTT. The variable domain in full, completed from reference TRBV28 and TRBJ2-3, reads DVKVTQSSRYLVKRTGEKVFLECVQDMDHENMFWYRQDPGLGLRLIYFSYDVKMKEKGDIPEGYSVSREKKERFSLILESASTNQTSMYLCASRGNRATSTDTQYFGPGTRLTVL.

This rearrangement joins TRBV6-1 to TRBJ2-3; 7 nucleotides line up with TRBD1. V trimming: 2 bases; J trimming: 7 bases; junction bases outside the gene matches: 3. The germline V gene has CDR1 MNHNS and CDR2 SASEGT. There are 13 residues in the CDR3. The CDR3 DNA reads TGTGCCAGCAGTGAACAGACAGGGAATACGCAGTATTTT. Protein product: CASSEQTGNTQYF.

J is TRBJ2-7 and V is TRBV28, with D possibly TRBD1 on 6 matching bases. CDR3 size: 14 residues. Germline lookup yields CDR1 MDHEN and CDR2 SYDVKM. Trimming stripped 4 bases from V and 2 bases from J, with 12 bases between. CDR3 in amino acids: CASSSYRVPYEQYF. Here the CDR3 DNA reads TGTGCCAGCAGTTCTTACAGGGTCCCCTACGAGCAGTACTTC.

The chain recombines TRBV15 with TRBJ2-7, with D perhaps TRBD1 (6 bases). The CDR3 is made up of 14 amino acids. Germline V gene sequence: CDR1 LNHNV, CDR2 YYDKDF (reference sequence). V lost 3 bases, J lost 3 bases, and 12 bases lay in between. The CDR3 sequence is CATSSSGTSYEQYF. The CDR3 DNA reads TGTGCCACCAGCAGTTCCGGGACAAGCTACGAGCAGTACTTC.

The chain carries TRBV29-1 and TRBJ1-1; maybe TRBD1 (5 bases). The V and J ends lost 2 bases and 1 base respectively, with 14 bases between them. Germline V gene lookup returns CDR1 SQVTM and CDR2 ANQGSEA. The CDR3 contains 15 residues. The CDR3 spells CSVELHRRGNTEAFF. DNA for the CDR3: TGCAGCGTTGAATTACACCGGAGGGGGAACACTGAAGCTTTCTTT.

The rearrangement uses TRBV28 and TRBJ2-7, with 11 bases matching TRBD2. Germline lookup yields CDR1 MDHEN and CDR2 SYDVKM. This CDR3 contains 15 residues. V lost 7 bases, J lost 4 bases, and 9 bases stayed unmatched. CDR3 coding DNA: TGTGCCAGCATCCCCTTAGCGGGAGGGGGGTACGAGCAGTACTTC. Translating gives CASIPLAGGGYEQYF.

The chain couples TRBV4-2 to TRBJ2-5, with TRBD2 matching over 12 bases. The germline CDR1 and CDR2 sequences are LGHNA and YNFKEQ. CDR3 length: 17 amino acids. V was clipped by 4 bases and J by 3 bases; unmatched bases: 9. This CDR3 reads CASSPYWTSGMEETQYF. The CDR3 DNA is TGTGCCAGCAGCCCTTACTGGACTAGCGGGATGGAAGAGACCCAGTACTTC.

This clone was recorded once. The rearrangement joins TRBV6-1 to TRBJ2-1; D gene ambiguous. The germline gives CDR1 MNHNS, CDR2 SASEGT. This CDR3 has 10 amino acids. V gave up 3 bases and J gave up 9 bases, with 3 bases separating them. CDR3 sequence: CASSDSEQFF. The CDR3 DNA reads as TGTGCCAGCAGTGACAGTGAGCAGTTCTTC.

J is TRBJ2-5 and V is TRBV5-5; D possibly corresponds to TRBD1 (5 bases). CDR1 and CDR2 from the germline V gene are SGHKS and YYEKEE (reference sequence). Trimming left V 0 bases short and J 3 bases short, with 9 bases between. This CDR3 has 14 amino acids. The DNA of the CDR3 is TGTGCCAGCAGCTTGGTCTTCAGGGAAGAGACCCAGTACTTC. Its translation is CASSLVFREETQYF.

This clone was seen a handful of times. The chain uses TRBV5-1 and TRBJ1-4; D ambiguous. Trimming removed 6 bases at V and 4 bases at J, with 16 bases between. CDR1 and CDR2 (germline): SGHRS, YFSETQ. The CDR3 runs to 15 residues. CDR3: CASKSRAEVNEKLFF. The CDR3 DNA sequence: TGCGCCAGCAAAAGTAGGGCGGAGGTTAATGAAAAACTGTTTTTT.

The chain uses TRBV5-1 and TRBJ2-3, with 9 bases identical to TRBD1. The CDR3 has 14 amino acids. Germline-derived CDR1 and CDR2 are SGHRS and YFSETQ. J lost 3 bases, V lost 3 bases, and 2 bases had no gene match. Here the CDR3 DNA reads TGCGCCAGCAGCTCGGACAGGGGAACAGATACGCAGTATTTT. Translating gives CASSSDRGTDTQYF.

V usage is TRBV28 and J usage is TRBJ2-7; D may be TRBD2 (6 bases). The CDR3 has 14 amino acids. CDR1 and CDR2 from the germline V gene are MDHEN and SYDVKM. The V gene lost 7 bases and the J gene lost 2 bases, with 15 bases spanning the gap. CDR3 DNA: TGTGCCAGCACCCGGGCGGGACCGACCTACGAGCAGTACTTC. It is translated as CASTRAGPTYEQYF.

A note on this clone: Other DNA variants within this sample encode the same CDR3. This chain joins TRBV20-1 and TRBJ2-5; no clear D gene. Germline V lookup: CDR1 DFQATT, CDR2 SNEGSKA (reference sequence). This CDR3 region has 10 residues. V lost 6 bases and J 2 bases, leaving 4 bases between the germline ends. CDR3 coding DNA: TGCAGTGCGGGACAAGAGACCCAGTACTTC. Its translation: CSAGQETQYF.

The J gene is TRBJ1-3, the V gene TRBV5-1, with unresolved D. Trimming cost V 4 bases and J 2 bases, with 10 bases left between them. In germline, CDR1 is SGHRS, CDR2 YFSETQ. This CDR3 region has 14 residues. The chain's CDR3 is CASSDPLPGNTIYF. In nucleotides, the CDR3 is TGCGCCAGCAGCGACCCGTTGCCTGGAAACACCATATATTTT. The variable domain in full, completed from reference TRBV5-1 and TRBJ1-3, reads KAGVTQTPRYLIKTRGQQVTLSCSPISGHRSVSWYQQTPGQGLQFLFEYFSETQRNKGNFPGRFSGRQFSNSRSEMNVSTLELGDSALYLCASSDPLPGNTIYFGEGSWLTVV.